This TCR beta chain derives from a study of T cells in Graves' hyperthyroidism and ophthalmopathy. This CDR3 is 14 amino acids long. V gave up 7 bases and J gave up 5 bases, with 14 bases separating them. CDR1 and CDR2 (germline): MNHNS, SASEGT. General study results and limits: Blood also carried most thyroid clonotypes expanded above 0.001.

There were TCR beta CDR3 regions amplified from RNA transcripts. Carried out on the TCR CDR3, a first-round RT-PCR used the HTBI primer set. TCRdb analysed the multiplex PCR reads with MiXCR anew, one entry per CDR3 protein. Of about 200,000 distinct CDR3 sequences detected, 17% appear once; the ten largest clones hold roughly 49%. This clonotype came up many times. The antigen is not known. With a duration under 2 months, the hyperthyroidism was newly diagnosed in patients aged 18 to 65. On the basis of clinical symptoms, serum thyroxine and TRAb, thyroid ultrasound and orbital computed tomography, diagnoses were made. From 9 to 10 ml of fresh peripheral blood, PBMCs were isolated.

Sequencing used blood. The source is a woman aged 45-65 years with Graves' hyperthyroidism. The chain uses TRBV6-1 and TRBJ2-2, with D unclear. CDR3 DNA sequence: TGTGCCAGCAAAAGTTTCGAAACAACCGGGGAGCTGTTTTTT. Encoded protein: CASKSFETTGELFF.